A selection of T cell receptor beta chains follows, all from one sample in a study of blood T cells in healthy people across ages. Each CDR3 protein is one row after TCRdb ran MiXCR on the 5' RACE reads. This sample has about 630,000 distinct CDR3 sequences, with approximately 21% found just once. Sequencing was carried out using blood. All receptors come from a man aged 70-80 years in good health. CDR3s include the opening cysteine and the closing phenylalanine or tryptophan. Fields, in order: V gene, D gene, clone size, J gene, CDR3 protein, CDR3 DNA. The D gene is left open where the match is weak. The listing skips clone size in some rows; elsewhere it reads once, few, many or a size class.

v_gene: TRBV7-2
d_gene: TRBD2
abundance: few
j_gene: TRBJ2-5
CDR3aa: CASSSTSGSQETQYF
CDR3nt: TGTGCCAGCAGCTCTACTAGCGGGAGCCAAGAGACCCAGTACTTC

v_gene: TRBV6-1
d_gene: NA
abundance: few
j_gene: TRBJ2-3
CDR3aa: CASSDGFVGRDTQYF
CDR3nt: TGTGCCAGCAGTGACGGTTTTGTGGGACGGGATACGCAGTATTTT

v_gene: TRBV6-6
d_gene: NA
abundance: few
j_gene: TRBJ1-3
CDR3aa: CASSYEGSGNTIYF
CDR3nt: TGTGCCAGCAGTTACGAGGGCTCTGGAAACACCATATATTTT

v_gene: TRBV14
d_gene: NA
abundance: NA
j_gene: TRBJ2-7
CDR3aa: CASSQGRRGTYEQYF
CDR3nt: TGTGCCAGCAGCCAGGGGCGACGGGGAACCTACGAGCAGTACTTC

v_gene: TRBV20-1
d_gene: NA
abundance: few
j_gene: TRBJ1-2
CDR3aa: CSAREEGVNYGYTF
CDR3nt: TGCAGTGCTAGAGAGGAGGGTGTAAACTATGGCTACACCTTC

v_gene: TRBV11-1
d_gene: TRBD1
abundance: few
j_gene: TRBJ2-3
CDR3aa: CASSQGADTQYF
CDR3nt: TGTGCCAGCAGCCAGGGGGCAGATACGCAGTATTTT

v_gene: TRBV2
d_gene: NA
abundance: NA
j_gene: TRBJ1-5
CDR3aa: CASSGITGPNQPQHF
CDR3nt: TGTGCCAGCAGTGGGATAACAGGGCCCAATCAGCCCCAGCATTTT

v_gene: TRBV20-1
d_gene: NA
abundance: NA
j_gene: TRBJ2-7
CDR3aa: CSAKPLQVLSTEQYF
CDR3nt: TGCAGTGCTAAGCCTTTACAGGTCCTGTCGACCGAGCAGTACTTC

v_gene: TRBV11-2
d_gene: NA
abundance: NA
j_gene: TRBJ2-1
CDR3aa: CASSLVSGGTYNEQFF
CDR3nt: TGTGCCAGCAGCTTAGTTTCCGGGGGCACCTACAATGAGCAGTTCTTC

v_gene: TRBV12-3/TRBV12-4
d_gene: TRBD2
abundance: many
j_gene: TRBJ2-5
CDR3aa: CASSPAGLAPFF
CDR3nt: TGTGCCAGCAGTCCCGCCGGACTAGCCCCCTTCTTC

v_gene: TRBV3-1
d_gene: TRBD1
abundance: NA
j_gene: TRBJ2-2
CDR3aa: CASSQERTGAATGELFF
CDR3nt: TGTGCCAGCAGCCAAGAGAGGACAGGGGCGGCCACCGGGGAGCTGTTTTTT

v_gene: TRBV7-2
d_gene: NA
abundance: few
j_gene: TRBJ2-3
CDR3aa: CASSLRLAGGSTDTQYF
CDR3nt: TGTGCCAGCAGCCTAAGATTAGCTGGCGGGAGCACAGATACGCAGTATTTT

v_gene: TRBV10-3
d_gene: TRBD1
abundance: few
j_gene: TRBJ1-6
CDR3aa: CAASGTGAANSPLHF
CDR3nt: TGTGCCGCATCCGGGACAGGGGCCGCGAATTCACCCCTCCACTTT

v_gene: TRBV10-3
d_gene: NA
abundance: many
j_gene: TRBJ2-2
CDR3aa: CAISEKYLQNTGELFF
CDR3nt: TGTGCCATCAGCGAGAAGTACTTACAGAACACCGGGGAGCTGTTTTTT

v_gene: TRBV6-5
d_gene: NA
abundance: few
j_gene: TRBJ2-5
CDR3aa: CASSYRAESWVAQYF
CDR3nt: TGTGCCAGCAGTTACAGGGCTGAGTCTTGGGTGGCCCAGTACTTC

v_gene: TRBV28
d_gene: TRBD1
abundance: few
j_gene: TRBJ2-7
CDR3aa: CASRSAGTGPYEQYF
CDR3nt: TGTGCCAGCAGAAGTGCCGGGACAGGGCCTTACGAGCAGTACTTC

v_gene: TRBV7-8
d_gene: NA
abundance: few
j_gene: TRBJ2-5
CDR3aa: CASSFAETTQYF
CDR3nt: TGTGCCAGCAGCTTTGCCGAAACCACCCAGTACTTC

v_gene: TRBV29-1
d_gene: NA
abundance: NA
j_gene: TRBJ1-2
CDR3aa: CSVVMGNYGYTF
CDR3nt: TGCAGCGTTGTGATGGGAAACTATGGCTACACCTTC

v_gene: TRBV15
d_gene: NA
abundance: few
j_gene: TRBJ2-5
CDR3aa: CATSRDLRETQYF
CDR3nt: TGTGCCACCAGCAGAGATCTTCGGGAGACCCAGTACTTC

v_gene: TRBV7-2
d_gene: NA
abundance: few
j_gene: TRBJ1-1
CDR3aa: CASSSEVGPEAFF
CDR3nt: TGTGCCAGCAGCTCAGAGGTGGGCCCCGAAGCTTTCTTT

v_gene: TRBV27
d_gene: NA
abundance: NA
j_gene: TRBJ2-7
CDR3aa: CASSSSQTGYEQYF
CDR3nt: TGTGCCAGCAGTTCCAGCCAAACAGGTTACGAGCAGTACTTC

v_gene: TRBV29-1
d_gene: NA
abundance: NA
j_gene: TRBJ2-3
CDR3aa: CSVNTDTQYF
CDR3nt: TGCAGCGTTAATACAGATACGCAGTATTTT

v_gene: TRBV4-1
d_gene: TRBD1
abundance: few
j_gene: TRBJ2-1
CDR3aa: CASSQESAGGLYNEQFF
CDR3nt: TGCGCCAGCAGCCAAGAATCGGCAGGGGGCCTCTACAATGAGCAGTTCTTC

v_gene: TRBV7-8
d_gene: NA
abundance: few
j_gene: TRBJ2-5
CDR3aa: CASSSFRDTAYQETQYF
CDR3nt: TGTGCCAGCAGCTCTTTCCGGGACACAGCTTACCAAGAGACCCAGTACTTC

v_gene: TRBV28
d_gene: TRBD1
abundance: NA
j_gene: TRBJ1-1
CDR3aa: CASRTGANTEAFF
CDR3nt: TGTGCCAGCAGGACAGGGGCAAACACTGAAGCTTTCTTT

v_gene: TRBV24-1
d_gene: NA
abundance: NA
j_gene: TRBJ2-3
CDR3aa: CATSDPSRSTDTQYF
CDR3nt: TGTGCCACCAGTGATCCTTCCAGAAGCACAGATACGCAGTATTTT

v_gene: TRBV18
d_gene: TRBD2
abundance: NA
j_gene: TRBJ2-5
CDR3aa: CASSPTLAGVQETQYF
CDR3nt: TGTGCCAGCTCACCAACACTAGCGGGTGTCCAAGAGACCCAGTACTTC

v_gene: TRBV20-1
d_gene: TRBD2
abundance: few
j_gene: TRBJ2-3
CDR3aa: CSARRGLAGGTDTQYF
CDR3nt: TGCAGTGCTCGGAGAGGACTAGCGGGAGGCACAGATACGCAGTATTTT

v_gene: TRBV12-3/TRBV12-4
d_gene: TRBD2
abundance: few
j_gene: TRBJ2-1
CDR3aa: CASRRLAGGPGYNEQFF
CDR3nt: TGTGCCAGCAGGCGACTAGCGGGAGGGCCGGGATACAATGAGCAGTTCTTC

v_gene: TRBV7-2
d_gene: NA
abundance: NA
j_gene: TRBJ2-1
CDR3aa: CASSQALLPRGNEQFF
CDR3nt: TGTGCCAGCAGCCAGGCACTTCTACCAAGGGGGAATGAGCAGTTCTTC

v_gene: TRBV12-3/TRBV12-4
d_gene: TRBD2
abundance: few
j_gene: TRBJ2-3
CDR3aa: CASSSQREVEDTQYF
CDR3nt: TGTGCCAGCAGTTCCCAGCGGGAGGTAGAGGATACGCAGTATTTT

v_gene: TRBV7-6
d_gene: TRBD2
abundance: few
j_gene: TRBJ2-1
CDR3aa: CASSLYLSGRANEQFF
CDR3nt: TGTGCCAGCAGCTTATATCTCAGCGGGAGGGCCAATGAGCAGTTCTTC

v_gene: TRBV6-2/TRBV6-3
d_gene: NA
abundance: NA
j_gene: TRBJ1-5
CDR3aa: CASRQGFGNQPQHF
CDR3nt: TGTGCCAGCAGGCAGGGTTTCGGCAATCAGCCCCAGCATTTT

v_gene: TRBV6-6
d_gene: TRBD1
abundance: few
j_gene: TRBJ2-4
CDR3aa: CASRQTGTGKNIQYF
CDR3nt: TGTGCCAGCAGGCAGACCGGGACAGGCAAAAACATTCAGTACTTC

v_gene: TRBV5-1
d_gene: NA
abundance: NA
j_gene: TRBJ2-5
CDR3aa: CASSLDAGYETQYF
CDR3nt: TGCGCCAGCAGCTTGGACGCAGGGTACGAGACCCAGTACTTC

v_gene: TRBV2
d_gene: TRBD2
abundance: NA
j_gene: TRBJ2-1
CDR3aa: CASSETSGTYNEQFF
CDR3nt: TGTGCCAGCAGTGAGACTAGCGGGACCTACAATGAGCAGTTCTTC

v_gene: TRBV11-2
d_gene: TRBD2
abundance: few
j_gene: TRBJ2-1
CDR3aa: CASSLDAGTSAASYNEQFF
CDR3nt: TGTGCCAGCAGCTTAGATGCCGGGACTAGCGCCGCCTCCTACAATGAGCAGTTCTTC

v_gene: TRBV25-1
d_gene: NA
abundance: NA
j_gene: TRBJ2-7
CDR3aa: CASSEPGPTGEQYF
CDR3nt: TGTGCCAGCAGTGAACCTGGCCCCACGGGGGAGCAGTACTTC

v_gene: TRBV24-1
d_gene: TRBD1
abundance: few
j_gene: TRBJ2-1
CDR3aa: CATSDPGQGRVNEQFF
CDR3nt: TGTGCCACCAGTGATCCGGGACAGGGTAGGGTTAATGAGCAGTTCTTC

v_gene: TRBV29-1
d_gene: NA
abundance: NA
j_gene: TRBJ1-1
CDR3aa: CSVQNTEAFF
CDR3nt: TGCAGCGTACAGAACACTGAAGCTTTCTTT

v_gene: TRBV4-3
d_gene: TRBD2
abundance: NA
j_gene: TRBJ2-2
CDR3aa: CASSQGLAGDLGELFF
CDR3nt: TGCGCCAGCAGCCAGGGACTAGCGGGAGATCTCGGGGAGCTGTTTTTT

v_gene: TRBV18
d_gene: NA
abundance: NA
j_gene: TRBJ1-2
CDR3aa: CASSPPPGIYGYTF
CDR3nt: TGTGCCAGCTCACCACCGCCGGGGATATATGGCTACACCTTC

v_gene: TRBV29-1
d_gene: TRBD1
abundance: NA
j_gene: TRBJ1-4
CDR3aa: CSVETGTGGEKLFF
CDR3nt: TGCAGCGTTGAGACCGGGACAGGGGGTGAAAAACTGTTTTTT

v_gene: TRBV4-1
d_gene: NA
abundance: NA
j_gene: TRBJ1-1
CDR3aa: CASSQDRRNTEAFF
CDR3nt: TGCGCCAGCAGCCAAGATCGGAGAAACACTGAAGCTTTCTTT

v_gene: TRBV20-1
d_gene: NA
abundance: NA
j_gene: TRBJ2-3
CDR3aa: CSAGTPDTQYF
CDR3nt: TGCAGTGCTGGGACCCCAGATACGCAGTATTTT

v_gene: TRBV20-1
d_gene: NA
abundance: few
j_gene: TRBJ2-4
CDR3aa: CSAPRETKNIQYF
CDR3nt: TGCAGTGCACCCCGGGAAACCAAAAACATTCAGTACTTC

v_gene: TRBV24-1
d_gene: NA
abundance: NA
j_gene: TRBJ2-1
CDR3aa: CATSGVRSSYNEQFF
CDR3nt: TGTGCCACCAGTGGAGTCCGGAGCTCCTACAATGAGCAGTTCTTC

v_gene: TRBV5-1
d_gene: TRBD1
abundance: few
j_gene: TRBJ2-5
CDR3aa: CASSMDRQETQYF
CDR3nt: TGCGCCAGCAGCATGGACAGGCAAGAGACCCAGTACTTC

v_gene: TRBV6-5
d_gene: TRBD2
abundance: few
j_gene: TRBJ2-7
CDR3aa: CAASSSGRYYEQYF
CDR3nt: TGTGCCGCCTCATCCAGCGGGAGGTACTACGAGCAGTACTTC

v_gene: TRBV4-1
d_gene: NA
abundance: NA
j_gene: TRBJ1-5
CDR3aa: CASSQSPNGNQPQHF
CDR3nt: TGCGCCAGCAGCCAGTCACCTAACGGCAATCAGCCCCAGCATTTT

v_gene: TRBV9
d_gene: NA
abundance: few
j_gene: TRBJ2-2
CDR3aa: CASSVGATGELFF
CDR3nt: TGTGCCAGCAGCGTAGGCGCCACCGGGGAGCTGTTTTTT

v_gene: TRBV20-1
d_gene: TRBD1
abundance: NA
j_gene: TRBJ1-1
CDR3aa: CSPLGTANTEAFF
CDR3nt: TGCAGTCCGCTCGGGACAGCGAACACTGAAGCTTTCTTT

v_gene: TRBV3-1
d_gene: TRBD2
abundance: few
j_gene: TRBJ2-4
CDR3aa: CASSQGSGGLAKNIQYF
CDR3nt: TGTGCCAGCAGCCAAGGTAGCGGGGGTCTAGCCAAAAACATTCAGTACTTC

v_gene: TRBV7-2
d_gene: NA
abundance: few
j_gene: TRBJ2-3
CDR3aa: CASSLEGVSTDTQYF
CDR3nt: TGTGCCAGCAGCTTAGAAGGTGTTAGCACAGATACGCAGTATTTT

v_gene: TRBV20-1
d_gene: NA
abundance: few
j_gene: TRBJ2-2
CDR3aa: CSARLAGELFF
CDR3nt: TGCAGTGCTAGGTTGGCTGGGGAGCTGTTTTTT

v_gene: TRBV20-1
d_gene: NA
abundance: NA
j_gene: TRBJ2-1
CDR3aa: CSAKNFLRYNEQFF
CDR3nt: TGCAGTGCCAAGAACTTCCTCCGCTACAATGAGCAGTTCTTC

v_gene: TRBV10-3
d_gene: NA
abundance: few
j_gene: TRBJ2-5
CDR3aa: CAIGPGKETQYF
CDR3nt: TGTGCCATCGGACCAGGGAAGGAGACCCAGTACTTC